This is a list of T cell receptor beta chains from one sample in a study of CD8 T cells in Susac syndrome. Each CDR3 protein is one row after TCRdb ran MiXCR on the immunoSEQ multiplex PCR reads. Here the sample spans over 120,000 distinct CDR3 sequences, approximately 93% being singletons. What was sequenced was CD4+ T cells from PBMCs. These receptors were collected from a human donor in good health. The CDR3 runs from the conserved cysteine through the conserved F or W. D genes are given only for firm matches. The size entry is marked missing in some rows and otherwise reads once, few, many or a size class.

j_call d_call clone_size v_call cdr3_aa cdr3_nt
TRBJ1-5 . . TRBV7-8 CASSPGQLYNQPQHF TGTGCCAGCAGCCCCGGTCAGTTATACAATCAGCCCCAGCATTTT
TRBJ2-7 . . TRBV20-1 CSANPDTALYEQYF TGCAGTGCTAACCCGGACACGGCACTCTACGAGCAGTACTTC
TRBJ2-3 . . TRBV11-2 CASSLRGKSTDTQYF TGTGCCAGCAGCTTACGCGGGAAGAGCACAGATACGCAGTATTTT
TRBJ1-5 . . TRBV12-3/TRBV12-4 CASSQSLRTTSNQPQHF TGTGCCAGCAGTCAGTCCCTAAGGACGACCAGCAATCAGCCCCAGCATTTT
TRBJ2-2 . . TRBV7-2 CASSLVGGANTGELFF TGTGCCAGCAGCTTAGTTGGGGGGGCAAACACCGGGGAGCTGTTTTTT
TRBJ2-7 . few TRBV28 CASRRWYEQYF TGTGCCAGCAGGAGGTGGTACGAGCAGTACTTC
TRBJ2-7 TRBD2 . TRBV3-1 CASSRDSGRLYEQYF TGTGCCAGCAGCCGCGATAGCGGGAGACTGTACGAGCAGTACTTC
TRBJ2-1 . . TRBV5-4 CASRRTLASSSYNEQFF TGTGCCAGCAGGCGGACACTAGCCTCGAGCTCCTACAATGAGCAGTTCTTC
TRBJ1-2 . . TRBV7-9 CASSLGGKMVGYTF TGTGCCAGCAGCTTAGGGGGGAAAATGGTTGGCTACACCTTC
TRBJ2-7 TRBD2 . TRBV7-2 CASTLAGGHYEQYF TGTGCCAGCACCCTAGCGGGAGGACACTACGAGCAGTACTTC
TRBJ2-2 . once TRBV7-2 CASSYKIAVNTGELFF TGTGCCAGCAGCTATAAAATAGCGGTTAACACCGGGGAGCTGTTTTTT
TRBJ2-7 . . TRBV20-1 CSAKTIYEQYF TGCAGTGCGAAGACCATCTACGAGCAGTACTTC
TRBJ1-2 . . TRBV30 CAWRPEMDSGYTF TGTGCCTGGAGGCCCGAAATGGACAGTGGCTACACCTTC
TRBJ1-2 TRBD1 . TRBV19 CASSIPLLTGGPYYGYTF TGTGCCAGTAGTATACCCCTCCTCACAGGGGGCCCCTACTATGGCTACACCTTC
TRBJ2-7 TRBD2 . TRBV20-1 CSAEGGPGFDEQYF TGCAGTGCTGAGGGAGGGCCCGGGTTTGACGAGCAGTACTTC
TRBJ2-7 TRBD1 . TRBV7-8 CASSLVQGAYEQYF TGTGCCAGCAGCTTAGTCCAGGGGGCTTACGAGCAGTACTTC
TRBJ2-2 . . TRBV30 CAWSVWGQQNTGELFF TGTGCCTGGAGTGTATGGGGGCAGCAGAACACCGGGGAGCTGTTTTTT
TRBJ2-1 TRBD2 . TRBV7-8 CASSSSGRALGEQFF TGTGCCAGCAGCTCTAGCGGGAGGGCCTTGGGTGAGCAGTTCTTC
TRBJ2-5 . . TRBV7-7 CASSPRLGETQYF TGTGCCAGCAGCCCTCGACTAGGAGAGACCCAGTACTTC
TRBJ1-4 . . TRBV7-2 CASSSRTSEKLFF TGTGCCAGCAGCTCACGGACAAGTGAAAAACTGTTTTTT
TRBJ2-5 TRBD1 . TRBV7-7 CASSSHLGTAYQETQYF TGTGCTAGCAGCTCCCACCTCGGGACAGCGTACCAAGAGACCCAGTACTTC
TRBJ2-1 TRBD2 . TRBV20-1 CSANQPGGNNEQFF TGCAGTGCTAACCAACCGGGAGGTAACAATGAGCAGTTCTTC
TRBJ1-1 TRBD1 . TRBV6-4 CASRQQGGTEAFF TGTGCCAGCAGGCAACAGGGGGGCACTGAAGCTTTCTTT
TRBJ1-5 . . TRBV5-6 CASSLYPNQPQHF TGTGCCAGCAGCTTGTATCCGAATCAGCCCCAGCATTTT
TRBJ2-3 TRBD2 . TRBV5-1 CASSQTSGSSTDTQYF TGCGCCAGCAGCCAGACTAGCGGGAGTTCGACAGATACGCAGTATTTT
TRBJ2-7 . . TRBV20-1 CSANPSRQVAYEQYF TGCAGTGCTAATCCAAGTAGACAGGTGGCCTACGAGCAGTACTTC
TRBJ1-1 TRBD1 . TRBV5-4 CASSLEQGLGEAFF TGTGCCAGCAGCTTGGAACAGGGGCTCGGTGAAGCTTTCTTT
TRBJ1-1 . once TRBV6-1 CASSDRGRSEAFF TGTGCCAGCAGTGACAGGGGCCGGTCTGAAGCTTTCTTT